This TCR beta chain is drawn from a study of CD8+ T cells in alopecia areata. Study summary: It was oral tofacitinib, at 5 to 10 mg twice daily, that treated patients received. Study-wide results and caveats: Especially in alopecia totalis/universalis, lesional scalp showed greater clonality than normal scalp did. A single nonresponder leaves the baseline CD8+ expansion link to response uncertain.

Treatment specified: oral pan-JAK inhibitor, 5-10 mg twice daily. The researchers isolated CD4+ and CD8+ T cells from PBMCs by sorting. Following RNA extraction, reverse transcription yielded cDNA that acted as the sequencing template. Sequencing used immunoSEQ multiplex PCR; TCRdb keeps in-frame clones, though not all of them. The sample has about 270,000 clones; 50% to 75% are singletons. CDR1 SGDLS and CDR2 YYNGEE come from the germline V gene. Trimming at V came to 3 bases and at J to 4 bases, leaving 4 bases not matched to a gene. CDR3 size: 14 residues. This clone was counted a few times. No antigen is known for it.

The sequencing here drew on CD4+ T cells sorted from blood, taken between weeks 51 and 52, from a patient treated with tofacitinib. This receptor was taken from a human donor with alopecia areata. The chain links TRBV9 to TRBJ2-3; TRBD2 agrees at 8 bases. The CDR3 spells CASSATSVADTQYF. Here the CDR3 DNA reads TGTGCCAGCAGCGCGACTAGCGTAGCAGATACGCAGTATTTT.